This T cell receptor (beta chain) was observed in a study of radiotherapy plus CTLA-4 blockade in lung cancer (dated by TCRdb to the late 2010s). Background for the entire study: Objective responses occurred in 18% of enrolled patients, and approximately 34% achieved disease control. The paper's findings and limits, for the study overall: After treatment with radiotherapy and ipilimumab, TCR clones that came from tumors expanded in the peripheral blood. Increased serum interferon-beta after radiation, together with early dynamic changes in blood T cell clones, were reported to be the strongest predictors of response.

Remarks on this clone: The antigen it recognizes is unknown. No base qualities exist here, and no much larger clone lies one base off it.

The study evaluated CTLA-4 blockade (ipilimumab) given together with focal radiation therapy in patients who had chemo-refractory metastatic non-small-cell lung cancer. Library generation was performed with the immunoSEQ multiplex PCR assay. The table comes from immuneACCESS by way of TCRdb, which keeps in-frame sequences with V and J called. Part of the clones is missing from these tables; in studies checked, under half for an unresolved V gene and the rest for unknown reasons. The sample table shows over 45,000 clones, and roughly 80% are seen once. The ten largest clones add up to around a sixth of the sample. From the cysteine through the phenylalanine, the CDR3 covers 15 amino acids. Of the read, only the CDR3 DNA is kept; its 45 bases are in frame from base 1. Per the germline V gene (reference sequence), LNHDA is the CDR1 and SQIVND is the CDR2. Cut back by 5 bases and 4 bases, the V and J ends lie 15 bases apart.

The sequences come from peripheral blood, collected from a patient treated with radiotherapy plus ipilimumab. The chain is made from TRBV19 and TRBJ1-3; the D gene is unclear. The receptor was derived from a human donor with non-small cell lung cancer who had a complete response to radiotherapy plus ipilimumab. This receptor carries the CDR3 CASSPTLGRGNTIYF. The sequenced DNA: TGTGCCAGTAGTCCTACTCTAGGCCGAGGAAACACCATATATTTT.